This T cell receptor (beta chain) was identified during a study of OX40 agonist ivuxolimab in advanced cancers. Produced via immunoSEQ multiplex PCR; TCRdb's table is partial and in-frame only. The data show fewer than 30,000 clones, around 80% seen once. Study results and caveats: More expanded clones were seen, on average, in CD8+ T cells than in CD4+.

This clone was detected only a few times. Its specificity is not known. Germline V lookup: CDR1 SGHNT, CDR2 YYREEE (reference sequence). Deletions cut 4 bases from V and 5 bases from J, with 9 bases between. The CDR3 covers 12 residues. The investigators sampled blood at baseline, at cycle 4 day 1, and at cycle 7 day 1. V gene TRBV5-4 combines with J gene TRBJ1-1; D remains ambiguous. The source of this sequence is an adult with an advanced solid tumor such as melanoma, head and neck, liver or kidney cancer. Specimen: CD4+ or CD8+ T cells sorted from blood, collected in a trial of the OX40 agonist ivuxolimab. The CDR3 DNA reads TGTGCCAGCAGCAACCCGGGGACTGAAGCTTTCTTT. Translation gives CASSNPGTEAFF.